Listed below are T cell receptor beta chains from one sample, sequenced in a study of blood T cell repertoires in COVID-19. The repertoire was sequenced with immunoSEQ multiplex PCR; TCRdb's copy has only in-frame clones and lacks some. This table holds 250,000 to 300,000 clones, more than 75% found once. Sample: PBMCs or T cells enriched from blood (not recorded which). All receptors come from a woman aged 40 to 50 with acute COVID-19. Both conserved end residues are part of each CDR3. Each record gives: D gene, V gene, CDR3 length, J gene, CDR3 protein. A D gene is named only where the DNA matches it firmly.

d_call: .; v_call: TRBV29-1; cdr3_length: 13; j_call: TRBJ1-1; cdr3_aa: CSVRFQGNTEAFF
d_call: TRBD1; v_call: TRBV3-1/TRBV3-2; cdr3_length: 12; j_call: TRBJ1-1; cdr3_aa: CASSLRQGEAFF
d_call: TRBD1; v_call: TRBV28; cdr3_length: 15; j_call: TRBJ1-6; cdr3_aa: CASSLPGQGNSPLHF
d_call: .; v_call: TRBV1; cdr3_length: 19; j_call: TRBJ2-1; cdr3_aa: CTSSQPLFQPTGAYNEQFF
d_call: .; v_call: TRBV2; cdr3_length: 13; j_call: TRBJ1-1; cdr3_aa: CASRRSSGSEAFF
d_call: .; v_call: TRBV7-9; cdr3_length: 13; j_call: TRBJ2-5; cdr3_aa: CASSLFSQETQYF
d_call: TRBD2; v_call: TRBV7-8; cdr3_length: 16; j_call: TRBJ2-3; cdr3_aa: CASSLAVAGGTDTQYF
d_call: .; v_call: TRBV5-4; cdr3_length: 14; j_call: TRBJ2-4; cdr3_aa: CASSSSLAKNIQYF
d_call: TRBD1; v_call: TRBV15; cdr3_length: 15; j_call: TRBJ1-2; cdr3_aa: CATSRPRDSTYGYTF
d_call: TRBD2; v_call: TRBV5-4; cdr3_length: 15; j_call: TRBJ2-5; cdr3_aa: CASSTGLADSETQYF
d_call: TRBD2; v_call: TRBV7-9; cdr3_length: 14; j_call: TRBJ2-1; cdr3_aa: CAITPRQRENEQFF
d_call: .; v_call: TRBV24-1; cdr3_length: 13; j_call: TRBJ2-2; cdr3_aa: CATSVQNTGELFF
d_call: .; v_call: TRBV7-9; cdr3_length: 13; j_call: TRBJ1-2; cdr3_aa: CASSADWSNGYTF
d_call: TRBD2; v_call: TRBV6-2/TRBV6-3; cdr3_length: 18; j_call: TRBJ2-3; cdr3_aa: CASSYATSGRRGTDTQYF
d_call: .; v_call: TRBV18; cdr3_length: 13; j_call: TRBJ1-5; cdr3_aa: CASSLRLEQPQHF
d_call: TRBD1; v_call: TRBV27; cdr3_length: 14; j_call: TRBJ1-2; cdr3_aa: CASRTGGVVSGYTF
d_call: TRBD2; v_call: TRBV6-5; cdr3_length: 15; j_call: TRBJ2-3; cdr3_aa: CASSLAGGGTDTQYF
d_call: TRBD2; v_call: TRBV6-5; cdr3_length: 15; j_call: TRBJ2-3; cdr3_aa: CASRGYSGSADTQYF
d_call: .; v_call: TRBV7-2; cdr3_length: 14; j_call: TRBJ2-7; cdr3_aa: CASSHRAESYEQYF
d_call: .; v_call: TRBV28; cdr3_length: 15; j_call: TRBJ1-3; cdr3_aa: CASSTTVNYGNTIYF
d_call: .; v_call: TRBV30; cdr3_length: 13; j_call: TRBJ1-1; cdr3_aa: CAWDGGVNTEAFF
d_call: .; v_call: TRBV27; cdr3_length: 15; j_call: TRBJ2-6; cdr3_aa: CASRRSGTGANVLTF
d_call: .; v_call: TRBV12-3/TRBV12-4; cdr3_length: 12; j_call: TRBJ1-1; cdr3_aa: CASSPRDTEAFF
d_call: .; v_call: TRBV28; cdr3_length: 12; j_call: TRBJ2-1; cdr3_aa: CASSPPQNEQFF
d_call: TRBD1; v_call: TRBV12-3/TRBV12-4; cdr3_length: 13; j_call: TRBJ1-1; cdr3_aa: CASTLTGSTEAFF
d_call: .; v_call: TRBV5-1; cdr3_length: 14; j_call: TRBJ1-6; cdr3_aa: CASSYDGVNSPLHF
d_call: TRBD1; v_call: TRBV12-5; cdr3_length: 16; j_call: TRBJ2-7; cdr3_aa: CASGLVLTGGAGEQYF
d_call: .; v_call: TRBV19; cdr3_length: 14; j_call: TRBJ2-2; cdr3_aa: CASSFGGNTGELFF
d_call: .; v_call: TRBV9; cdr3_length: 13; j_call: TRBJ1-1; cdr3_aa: CASSVAQNTEAFF
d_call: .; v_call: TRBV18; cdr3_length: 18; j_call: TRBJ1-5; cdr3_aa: CASLPPYREVESNQPQHF
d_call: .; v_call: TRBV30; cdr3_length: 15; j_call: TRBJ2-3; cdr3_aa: CAWSVAGSRADTQYF
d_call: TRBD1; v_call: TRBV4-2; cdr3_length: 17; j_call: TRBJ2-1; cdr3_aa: CASSRGFDRGTYNEQFF
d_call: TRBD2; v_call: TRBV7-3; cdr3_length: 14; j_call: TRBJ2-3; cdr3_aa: CASSSREALDTQYF
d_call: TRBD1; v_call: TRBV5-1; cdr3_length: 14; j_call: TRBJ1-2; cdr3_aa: CASSLAGQVDGYTF
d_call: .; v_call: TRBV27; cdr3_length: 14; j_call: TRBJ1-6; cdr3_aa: CASSLRTVNSPLHF
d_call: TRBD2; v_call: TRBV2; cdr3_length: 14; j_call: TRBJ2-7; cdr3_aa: CASSLAGGPVEQYF
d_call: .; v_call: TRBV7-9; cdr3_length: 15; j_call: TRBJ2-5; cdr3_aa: CASSFFTGIQETQYF
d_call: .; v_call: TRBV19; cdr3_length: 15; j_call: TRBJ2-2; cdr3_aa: CASSSGTPNTGELFF
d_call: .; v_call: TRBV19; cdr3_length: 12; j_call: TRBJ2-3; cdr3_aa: CASMTATDTQYF
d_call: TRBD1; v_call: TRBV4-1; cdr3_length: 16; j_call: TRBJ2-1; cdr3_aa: CASSPPMGQGTREQFF
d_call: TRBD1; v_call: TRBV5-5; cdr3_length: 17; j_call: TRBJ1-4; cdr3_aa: CASSLVSGQAANEKLFF
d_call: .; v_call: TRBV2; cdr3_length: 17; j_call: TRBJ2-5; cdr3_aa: CASRAPATTGPQETQYF
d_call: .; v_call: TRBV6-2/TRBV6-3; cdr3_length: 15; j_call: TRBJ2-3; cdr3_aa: CASSKDRTSTDTQYF
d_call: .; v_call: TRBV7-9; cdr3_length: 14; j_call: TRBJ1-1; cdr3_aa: CASSLTSLNTEAFF
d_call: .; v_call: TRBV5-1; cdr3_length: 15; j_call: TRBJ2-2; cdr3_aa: CASSPGPGSNGELFF
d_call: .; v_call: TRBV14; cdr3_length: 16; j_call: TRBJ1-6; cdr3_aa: CASSQVGGHVNSPLHF
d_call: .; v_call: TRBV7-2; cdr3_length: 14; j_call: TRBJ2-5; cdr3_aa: CASSLAGLQETQYF
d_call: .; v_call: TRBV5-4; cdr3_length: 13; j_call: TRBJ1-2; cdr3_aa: CASSSDRRYGYTF
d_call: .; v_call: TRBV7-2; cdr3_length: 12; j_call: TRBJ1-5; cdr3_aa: CASSSNMQPQHF
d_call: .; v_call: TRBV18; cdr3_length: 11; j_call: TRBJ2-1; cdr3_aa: CASSQGDEQFF
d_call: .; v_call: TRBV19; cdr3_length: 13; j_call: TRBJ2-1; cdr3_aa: CASSAYSYNEQFF